The 12 T cell receptor beta chains given below trace back to one sample, sequenced in a study of vaccination and CD4 T cells after COVID-19. Their recognized antigens are unknown. Treatment: roughly 11-day PBMC culture with coronavirus spike peptide pools or control peptides (ViraFEST assay). Sequencing of the DNA from cultured CD4+ T cells was carried out with the Oncomine TCR Beta short-read assay. TCRdb re-called the PCR reads through MiXCR, storing one row per CDR3 protein. The repertoire has 10,000 to 15,000 distinct CDR3 sequences, 60% to 70% of them found once; the top ten carry roughly 10%. Sequenced sample: CD4+ T cells from blood, cultured in vitro. These receptors were collected from a human donor who had recovered from COVID-19.

The chain carries TRBV7-2 and TRBJ2-7; D tentatively fits TRBD1 or TRBD2 (5 bases each). This CDR3 region has 14 residues. The V gene's germline CDR1 is SGHTA and CDR2 FQGNSA. Between the trimmed V and J ends, which lost 4 bases and 6 bases, there was a span of 16 bases. The CDR3 spells CASSSPGRYSEQYF. CDR3 sequence (DNA): TGTGCCAGCAGCTCACCGGGACGCTACTCCGAGCAGTACTTC.

The chain recombines TRBV7-3 with TRBJ2-6; D is uncertain. The CDR3 has 13 amino acids. Germline V gives CDR1 SGHTA, CDR2 FQGTGA. The V gene lost 3 bases and the J gene lost 3 bases, with 3 bases spanning the gap. CDR3: CASSFRGANVLTF. The CDR3 coding sequence is TGTGCCAGCAGCTTCCGTGGGGCCAACGTCCTGACTTTC.

The rearrangement joins TRBV6-1 to TRBJ1-5, with no clear D. The CDR3 sequence is 12 residues long. Germline loops: CDR1 MNHNS, CDR2 SASEGT. Trimming took 1 base from V and 10 from J, leaving 8 bases between them. The CDR3 reads CASSEVTGPQHF. As DNA, the CDR3 is TGTGCCAGCAGTGAAGTTACGGGCCCCCAGCATTTT.

This clonotype was detected a few times. The chain joins TRBV6-2 or TRBV6-3 to TRBJ1-5; D remains ambiguous. CDR3 length equals 15 residues. Germline V gene sequence: CDR1 MNHEY, CDR2 SVGEGT. Trimming removed 5 bases from V and 0 bases from J, with 11 bases in between. CDR3 DNA: TGTGCCAGCAGTACGGGGAAACATAGCAATCAGCCCCAGCATTTT. This sequence encodes CASSTGKHSNQPQHF.

This clonotype came up a few times. This chain uses TRBV20-1 with TRBJ1-5; D is undetermined. V was shortened by 0 bases and J by 7 bases, with 10 bases between the two germline ends. Germline lookup yields CDR1 DFQATT and CDR2 SNEGSKA (reference sequence). The CDR3 is made up of 13 amino acids. The CDR3 DNA reads as TGCAGTGCTAGAGAAACGGGTGAACAGCCCCAGCATTTT. Protein product: CSARETGEQPQHF.

The genes are TRBV21-1 and TRBJ2-3; the D call of TRBD1 is as the table states it, not checked on the DNA. TRBV21-1 is described as a pseudogene. The length of the CDR3 is 15 residues. CDR3 coding DNA: TGTGCCAGCAGCCCCCTCTCAAGTCGACTCCATACGCAGTATTTT. As protein: CASSPLSSRLHTQYF.

The chain is built from TRBV7-2 and TRBJ2-3, with a weak D call TRBD1 (7 bases). V was pared by 5 bases and J by 2 bases, with 17 bases between. The CDR3 length is 16 residues. Germline CDR1 reads SGHTA; CDR2 reads FQGNSA. The CDR3 nucleotides are TGTGCCAGCAGCCTCAGGCGGGACAGCTACACAGATACGCAGTATTTT. Encoded protein: CASSLRRDSYTDTQYF.

Remarks on this clonotype: Since a much larger clone is just one base distant, this may be a read error. The chain recombines TRBV5-8 with TRBJ1-1, with D perhaps TRBD1 (5 bases). Germline CDR1 reads SGHTS; CDR2 reads YDEGEE. The CDR3 is 14 residues long. V was trimmed by 4 bases and J by 4 bases, leaving 14 bases between them. CDR3 sequence reads: CASSAKGLSTEAFF. The CDR3 DNA is TGTGCCAGCAGCGCCAAGGGGCTGAGCACTGAAGCTTTCTTT.

The sample holds a few counts of this clonotype. The chain employs TRBV19 and TRBJ1-4, with D hard to call. The germline CDR1 and CDR2 sequences are LNHDA and SQIVND (reference sequence). The CDR3 is 14 residues long. Trimming removed 1 base at V and 0 bases at J, with 3 bases between. Here the CDR3 reads CASSIGSTNEKLFF. CDR3 nucleotides: TGTGCCAGTAGTATAGGTTCAACTAATGAAAAACTGTTTTTT. The full variable domain, in which reference TRBV19 and TRBJ1-4 provide the parts outside the CDR3, is DGGITQSPKYLFRKEGQNVTLSCEQNLNHDAMYWYRQDPGQGLRLIYYSQIVNDFQKGDIAEGYSVSREKKESFPLTVTSAQKNPTAFYLCASSIGSTNEKLFFGSGTQLSVL.

The chain combines TRBV12-3 or TRBV12-4 with TRBJ1-2; D is unclear. The CDR3 is 13 residues long. V lost 4 bases to trimming and J lost 7 bases, with 13 bases between them. The CDR3 spells CASSSSSLRGYTF. The CDR3 DNA sequence: TGTGCCAGCAGTTCATCATCCCTACGTGGCTACACCTTC.

The chain uses TRBV20-1 and TRBJ1-1, with TRBD1 matching over 7 bases. Germline trimming cut 0 bases from V and 5 bases from J; bases unmatched to any gene: 6. The germline gives CDR1 DFQATT, CDR2 SNEGSKA (reference sequence). The length of the CDR3 is 14 residues. Here the CDR3 reads CSARDVQGSTEAFF. In nucleotides, the CDR3 is TGCAGTGCTAGAGATGTACAGGGGAGTACTGAAGCTTTCTTT.

This clonotype was counted between two and nine times. V and J are TRBV19 and TRBJ1-5, with unresolved D. Looked up from germline, CDR1 is LNHDA and CDR2 is SQIVND (reference sequence). The V end lost 5 bases, the J end lost 2 bases, and 10 bases lay between the germline ends. The CDR3 has 14 residues. DNA for the CDR3: TGTGCCAGTAGTGGGAGGAACGGCAATCAGCCCCAGCATTTT. It specifies CASSGRNGNQPQHF.